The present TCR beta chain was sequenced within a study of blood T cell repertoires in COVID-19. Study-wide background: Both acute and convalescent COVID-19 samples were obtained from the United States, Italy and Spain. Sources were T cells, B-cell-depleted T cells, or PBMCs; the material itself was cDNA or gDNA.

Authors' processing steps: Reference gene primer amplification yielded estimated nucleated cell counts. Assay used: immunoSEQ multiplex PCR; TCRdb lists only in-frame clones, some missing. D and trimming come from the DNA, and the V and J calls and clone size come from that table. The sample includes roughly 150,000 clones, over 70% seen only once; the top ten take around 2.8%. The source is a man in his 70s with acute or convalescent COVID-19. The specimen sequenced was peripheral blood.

CDR3 nucleotides: TGTGCCACCGGCCAGGGCCACTCCTCTGGAAACACCATATATTTT. Amino acids: CATGQGHSSGNTIYF. The rearrangement links TRBV15 to TRBJ1-3; possibly TRBD1 for D (5 bases). There are 15 residues in the CDR3. V gave up 8 bases and J gave up 0 bases, with 14 bases separating them. Germline-derived CDR1 and CDR2 are LNHNV and YYDKDF (reference sequence).